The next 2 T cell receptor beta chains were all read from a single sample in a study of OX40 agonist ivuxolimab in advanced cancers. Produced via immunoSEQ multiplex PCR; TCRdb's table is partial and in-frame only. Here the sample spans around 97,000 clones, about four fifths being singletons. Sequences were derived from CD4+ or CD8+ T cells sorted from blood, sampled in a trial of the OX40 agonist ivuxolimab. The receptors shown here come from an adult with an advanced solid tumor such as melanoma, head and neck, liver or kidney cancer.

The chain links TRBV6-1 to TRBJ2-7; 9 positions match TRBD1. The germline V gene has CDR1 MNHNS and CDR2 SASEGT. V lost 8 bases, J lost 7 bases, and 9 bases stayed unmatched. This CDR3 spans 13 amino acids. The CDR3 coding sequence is TGTGCCAGCCAAATTCCCGGGACAGGGGAGCAGTACTTC. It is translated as CASQIPGTGEQYF.

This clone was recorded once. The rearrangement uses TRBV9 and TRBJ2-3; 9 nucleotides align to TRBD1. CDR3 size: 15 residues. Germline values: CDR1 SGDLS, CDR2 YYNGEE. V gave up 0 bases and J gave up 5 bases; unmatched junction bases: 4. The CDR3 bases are TGTGCCAGCAGCGTAGAGGGACAGGGCCTAGATACGCAGTATTTT. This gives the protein CASSVEGQGLDTQYF.